This T cell receptor beta chain is drawn from a study of CD8+CD57+ T cells in acquired aplastic anemia. Study context: Each DNA sample taken from sorted CD4+ and CD8+ cells came to about 3.2 ug on average. Healthy donors averaged about 9.8 million reads for CD4+ cells.

Genomic DNA, serving as template, underwent TCR beta VDJ and CDR3 profiling. A single record per CDR3 protein comes from TCRdb applying MiXCR to the reads. The data show more than 45,000 distinct CDR3 sequences, about two thirds seen once. The CDR3 extends over 15 amino acids. CDR1 SNHLY and CDR2 FYNNEI come from the germline V gene. V gave up 5 bases and J gave up 4 bases, with 17 bases separating them. Regarding this clonotype: Antigen unknown.

Overall study results and limits: Approximately 28 CD8+ CDR3 sequences were shared between patients and controls. CD8+ Simpson's diversity did not differ significantly between patients and controls.

Source material: sorted CD4+, CD8+, or CD8+CD57+ T cells (not recorded which) from PBMCs. The chain carries TRBV2 and TRBJ1-1; possible D gene TRBD1, 6 bases. The TCR comes from a human donor in good health, serving as a control. CDR3 amino acids: CASSLYGGEVTEAFF. The CDR3 region has the DNA TGTGCCAGCAGTCTCTACGGGGGCGAGGTCACTGAAGCTTTCTTT.